A single TCR beta chain is shown here with its context. Germline CDR1 reads SGHRS; CDR2 reads YFSETQ. V trimming: 4 bases; J trimming: 0 bases; junction bases outside the gene matches: 5. This CDR3 has 18 residues. The sample is drawn from a study of blood T cell repertoires in COVID-19. Study at large: Samples taken during acute and convalescent COVID-19 were collected in the United States, Italy and Spain. Sources were T cells, B-cell-depleted T cells, or PBMCs; the material itself was cDNA or gDNA.

Original processing notes: Reference gene primer amplification in the assay estimated nucleated cell counts. Data came from immunoSEQ multiplex PCR; TCRdb stores just in-frame clones and leaves some out. That table furnishes V, J and clone size, whereas the DNA furnished D and trimming. The table records around 87,000 clones, about 80% of them present only once. The origin of this receptor is a human donor in a cohort sampled during active COVID-19. The genes are TRBV5-1 and TRBJ2-1; 15 bases match TRBD2. Sequencing input: peripheral blood. The CDR3 DNA reads as TGCGCCAGCAGCCCCTGGACTAGCGGGGGGGCCTCCTACAATGAGCAGTTCTTC. Translation: CASSPWTSGGASYNEQFF.